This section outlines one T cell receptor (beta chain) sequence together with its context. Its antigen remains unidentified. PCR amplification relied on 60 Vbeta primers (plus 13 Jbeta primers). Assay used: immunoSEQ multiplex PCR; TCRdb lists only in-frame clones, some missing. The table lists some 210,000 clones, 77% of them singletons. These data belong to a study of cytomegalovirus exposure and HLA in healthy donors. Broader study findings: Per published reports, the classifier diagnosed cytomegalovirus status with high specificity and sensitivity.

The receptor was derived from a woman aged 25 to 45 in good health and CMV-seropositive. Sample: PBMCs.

The CDR3 loop is CASSSQGLAGSTGEQFF. In nucleotides, the CDR3 is TGTGCCAGCAGTTCCCAGGGACTAGCGGGAAGTACAGGTGAGCAGTTCTTC. The rearrangement joins TRBV28 to TRBJ2-1; 13 nucleotides agree with TRBD2. Germline-derived CDR1 and CDR2 are MDHEN and SYDVKM. Trimming at V came to 4 bases and at J to 9 bases, leaving 12 bases not matched to a gene. The CDR3 covers 17 residues.